This T cell receptor beta chain originates from a study of Ad26.COV2.S vaccination and SARS-CoV-2 variants (dated by TCRdb to 2020 to 2023). Turning to the overall study: Vaccine-arm donors came from COV1001, a multicentre, randomized, double-blind, placebo-controlled phase I-IIa trial of Ad26.COV2.S in healthy adults. Ad26.COV2.S was administered intramuscularly at 5 x 10^10 or 1 x 10^11 viral particles, either as a single shot or as two shots given 56 days apart. The specificity and breadth of SARS-CoV-2-reactive T cell receptors after Ad26.COV2.S vaccination were assessed by TCRbeta repertoire sequencing. A total of 32 samples were included in the TCR-sequenced set, comprising about 20 Ad26.COV2.S vaccine recipients, 5 placebo recipients and 8 SARS-CoV-2 convalescent individuals. Participants in the trial were split at random into five groups of five each, receiving low-dose or high-dose Ad26.COV2.S once or twice, or else placebo on both occasions. Blinding of investigators to trial group allocation was maintained during experiments and outcome assessment. On the study overall, not on this receptor specifically: Comparing responses between vaccine doses or regimens was not something the study was powered to do. The authors noted that the TCR breadth and depth analyses may have underestimated total T cell responses. Vaccine and placebo recipients had similar non-spike TCR breadth, a finding consistent with the vaccine containing only spike. After vaccination, spike-specific CD8+ and CD4+ T cell responses were reported to show substantial breadth. Higher spike-specific TCR breadth was observed in Ad26.COV2.S recipients than in placebo recipients (P = 0.0014).

The meaning of the sample's treatment or condition label: some 20 received Ad26.COV2.S at low or high dose, single or two shots; about five received placebo; per-sample allocation not given. Repertoires of vaccine and placebo recipients were sequenced from samples taken on day 63 after the first injection. Cohort 1b enrolled fewer than 30 adults aged 18-55 years at a single site in Boston, USA, between 29 July and 7 August 2020. Ad26.COV2.S was a replication-incompetent adenovirus type 26 vector that expressed a prefusion-stabilized SARS-CoV-2 spike protein derived from the original Wuhan strain. Points on this clone: Its antigen target is currently unknown. No base quality information exists; no much larger clone differs at one position.

The junction shows trimming of 4 bases on V and 3 bases on J, plus 10 bases between the germline ends. CDR1 and CDR2 were assigned from the germline V gene as SGHRS and YFSETQ. The CDR3 covers 14 residues, taking in both the cysteine and the phenylalanine. The kept DNA is CDR3 alone, 42 bases in frame from the first base. The immunoSEQ Assay was used to sequence TCRbeta CDR3 regions. After extraction, genomic DNA underwent amplification by bias-controlled multiplex PCR, followed by high-throughput sequencing. The paper's processing steps were these. Collapsing and filtering of sequences were performed to quantify the absolute abundance of each unique TCRbeta CDR3 region. T cell fraction was estimated by normalizing TCRbeta template counts to usable DNA, with usable DNA measured through amplification of reference genes found in all nucleated cells. Repertoire TCRs were annotated as SARS-CoV-2-specific by exact matching of V gene, CDR3 amino acid sequence and J gene to a known reactive TCR set. The reference SARS-CoV-2 TCR set was derived from MIRA and filtered for enrichment in COVID-19-positive ImmuneCODE repertoires, a step that removed public or cross-reactive TCRs. Based on the MIRA antigens, annotated TCRs were further analysed at the level of specific ORF or position within ORF. Depth was the summed frequency of annotated unique rearrangements, while breadth was defined as annotated unique rearrangements over total unique productive rearrangements. Two-sided Wilcoxon rank-sum tests were applied when comparing TCR breadth between groups. Drawn from immuneACCESS, this table holds only the in-frame rearrangements with V and J called that TCRdb kept. Clones are partly lost; checked studies trace under half to an unresolved V gene and leave the rest unexplained. The DNA was the basis for D and trimming; V, J and clone size are from that table. This sample has 440,000 or so clones in its table, and 80% to 95% of those were observed once. In total, the top ten clones hold roughly 4.3% of the sample.

Sequencing used peripheral blood, obtained in a trial of Ad26.COV2.S vaccine versus placebo. This sequence was found in a person between 18 and 59 years old who received the Ad26.COV2.S COVID-19 vaccine or a placebo. The rearrangement combines TRBV5-1 with TRBJ2-2; matching of 6 bases hints at TRBD2 as the D gene. DNA sequence: TGCGCCAGCAGCCAGACTAGAGACACCGGGGAGCTGTTTTTT. Translated, this gives CASSQTRDTGELFF.